The following is a T cell receptor (beta chain) sequence with its context. Its antigen is unidentified. The PCR used 60 Vbeta and 13 Jbeta primers. Profiled with immunoSEQ multiplex PCR; TCRdb holds only in-frame clones, not every one. Of fewer than 200,000 clones in the sample, around 72% were seen once. This CDR3 region has 14 residues. Germline V gives CDR1 SGHRS, CDR2 YFSETQ. The V and J ends lost 4 bases and 1 base, in that order; junction bases with no gene match: 3. These data originate in a study of cytomegalovirus exposure and HLA in healthy donors. Study-wide results and limits: Earlier findings revealed that most TCR beta V segments proved productive either about 87% or about 30% of the time. Later analysis identified 15,000 to 20,000 TCR beta sequences associated with HLA alleles, using a false discovery rate threshold of 0.05. Presence/absence analyses rested on an assumption that sequencing depth was roughly uniform across donors.

The receptor comes from a man aged 18 to 29 in good health and CMV-seronegative. Sequences were obtained from PBMCs. The chain couples TRBV5-1 to TRBJ2-3; TRBD2 aligns across 7 bases. CDR3 bases: TGCGCCAGCAGCCCCGGACTAGGCACAGATACGCAGTATTTT. Protein sequence: CASSPGLGTDTQYF.